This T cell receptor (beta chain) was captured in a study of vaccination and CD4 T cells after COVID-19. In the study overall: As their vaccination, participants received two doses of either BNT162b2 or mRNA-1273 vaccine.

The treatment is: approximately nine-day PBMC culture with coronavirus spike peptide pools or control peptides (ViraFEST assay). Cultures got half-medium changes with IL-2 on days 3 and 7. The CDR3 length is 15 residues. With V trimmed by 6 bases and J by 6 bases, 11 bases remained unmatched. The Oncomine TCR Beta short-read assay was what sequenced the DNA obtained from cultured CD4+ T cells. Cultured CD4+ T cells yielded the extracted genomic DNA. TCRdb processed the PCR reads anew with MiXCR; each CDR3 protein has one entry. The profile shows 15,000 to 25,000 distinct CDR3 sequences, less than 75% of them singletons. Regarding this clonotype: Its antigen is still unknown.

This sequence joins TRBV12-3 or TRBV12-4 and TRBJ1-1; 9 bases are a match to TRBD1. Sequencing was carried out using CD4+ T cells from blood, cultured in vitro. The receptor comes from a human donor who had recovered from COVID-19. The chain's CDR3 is CASSQRTGEFSEAFF. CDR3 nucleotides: TGTGCCAGCAGCCAGAGGACAGGGGAGTTCTCTGAAGCTTTCTTT.